Listed below are T cell receptor beta chains from one sample, sequenced in a study of T cells in Graves' hyperthyroidism and ophthalmopathy. Using its own MiXCR run on the multiplex PCR reads, TCRdb lists one record per CDR3 protein. The sample contains about 250,000 distinct CDR3 sequences, about 20% of which appear only once. The sample was blood. The receptors were sampled from a man aged 30-40 years with Graves' ophthalmopathy. Both conserved end residues are part of each CDR3. A D gene is named only where the DNA matches it firmly. Part of the rows lack a size; the others show once, few, many or a class for expanded clones.

v_gene	j_gene	abundance	d_gene	CDR3nt	CDR3aa
TRBV12-3/TRBV12-4	TRBJ2-1	few	TRBD2	TGTGCCAGCAGTTCCATACCGGGACTAGCGGGGGGGAATGAGCAGTTCTTC	CASSSIPGLAGGNEQFF
TRBV5-1	TRBJ1-1	-	TRBD1	TGCGCCAGCAGCTTACACCAGGGGGGGACTGAAGCTTTCTTT	CASSLHQGGTEAFF
TRBV12-5	TRBJ1-5	few	-	TGTGCTAGTGGCCTTGGTGGGGATACCAATCAGCCCCAGCATTTT	CASGLGGDTNQPQHF
TRBV11-3	TRBJ2-4	few	-	TGTGCCAGCAGCTCAGGCGGCGGAGACATTCAGTACTTC	CASSSGGGDIQYF
TRBV11-2	TRBJ1-4	-	-	TGTGCCAGCACCTGGGACTTTAATGAAAAACTGTTTTTT	CASTWDFNEKLFF
TRBV24-1	TRBJ2-1	-	-	TGTGCCACCAGTGAATCTACCACTAGCCGACCCCACAATGAGCAGTTCTTC	CATSESTTSRPHNEQFF
TRBV19	TRBJ1-6	-	-	TGTGCCAGTCGTAGGGAGCCGGCAAATTCACCCCTCCACTTT	CASRREPANSPLHF
TRBV20-1	TRBJ2-2	few	-	TGCAGTGCTAGGAATGCGAACACCGGGGAGCTGTTTTTT	CSARNANTGELFF
TRBV2	TRBJ1-2	many	-	TGTGCCAGCAGTGAATTCCTTGGTGGCAGAGACTATGGCTACACCTTC	CASSEFLGGRDYGYTF
TRBV7-3	TRBJ1-2	few	TRBD1	TGTGCCAGCAGCCCCTCGACAGGGTCAGGCTATGGCTACACCTTC	CASSPSTGSGYGYTF
TRBV7-3	TRBJ2-3	-	TRBD2	TGTGCCAGCAGCCCTGGGACTAGGTTTTCTACAGATACGCAGTATTTT	CASSPGTRFSTDTQYF
TRBV7-6	TRBJ2-1	few	-	TGTGCCAGCAGCTTAGTGACGGGGAATGAGCAGTTCTTC	CASSLVTGNEQFF
TRBV3-1	TRBJ1-1	many	-	TGTGCCAGCAGCCATGCGGGGGTGGACACTGAAGCTTTCTTT	CASSHAGVDTEAFF
TRBV28	TRBJ2-7	many	-	TGTGCCAGCAGCCCCCCCGGGGGATGGTACGAGCAGTACTTC	CASSPPGGWYEQYF
TRBV11-2	TRBJ1-3	-	-	TGTGCCAGCAGCTTCCGCTCGTCTGGAAACACCATATATTTT	CASSFRSSGNTIYF
TRBV7-8	TRBJ2-3	many	-	TGTGCCAGCCGGTCGGGGGCCGGCACAGATACGCAGTATTTT	CASRSGAGTDTQYF
TRBV6-1	TRBJ1-2	-	-	TGTGCCAGCCAACGAACAGCGAACTATGGCTACACCTTC	CASQRTANYGYTF
TRBV5-1	TRBJ2-5	-	-	TGCGCCAGCAGCTTGGTAGGACGGCAAGAGACCCAGTACTTC	CASSLVGRQETQYF
TRBV10-3	TRBJ1-1	-	TRBD1	TGTGCCATCAGCGAGATGACAGGGATGACTGAAGCTTTCTTT	CAISEMTGMTEAFF
TRBV5-1	TRBJ2-5	-	TRBD2	TGCGCCAGCAGCTTGGAACCCTCAGGGACTATCGGGGAGACCCAGTACTTC	CASSLEPSGTIGETQYF
TRBV6-6	TRBJ2-7	many	-	TGTGCCAGCAGTTACAACGCAGAGACAACCTACGAGCAGTACTTC	CASSYNAETTYEQYF
TRBV20-1	TRBJ2-7	-	TRBD2	TGCAGTGCTAGAGATCTGGGGGAGGGAAGTGCCGAGCAGTACTTC	CSARDLGEGSAEQYF
TRBV7-9	TRBJ1-2	few	-	TGTGCCAGCAGCTTGCTCCCGCCAGTAGCTAACTATGGCTACACCTTC	CASSLLPPVANYGYTF
TRBV3-1	TRBJ2-7	many	TRBD1	TGTGCCAGCAGCCAAGATCCCGGGACAGGTTTAAACGAGCAGTACTTC	CASSQDPGTGLNEQYF
TRBV5-1	TRBJ1-1	many	-	TGCGCCAGCAGCGGAACAACAGGGATAACTGAAGCTTTCTTT	CASSGTTGITEAFF
TRBV11-2	TRBJ2-7	few	-	TGTGCCAGCAGCCCCATCCGACGGGGACCTAGCCGCTCCTACGAGCAGTACTTC	CASSPIRRGPSRSYEQYF
TRBV6-1	TRBJ2-7	few	TRBD2	TGTGCCAGCAGTGAAGCCGGGAGGGCCTCCTACGAGCAGTACTTC	CASSEAGRASYEQYF
TRBV20-1	TRBJ2-7	few	TRBD1	TGCAGTGCTAGAGATCAGGGTGGGACAGTATCCTACGAGCAGTACTTC	CSARDQGGTVSYEQYF
TRBV12-3/TRBV12-4	TRBJ1-5	many	-	TGTGCCAGCAGTTTAGGGTCTCAAGAGGGTCAGCCCCAGCATTTT	CASSLGSQEGQPQHF
TRBV12-3/TRBV12-4	TRBJ1-1	-	-	TGTGCCAGCAGTAGGGGATTAGAAGCTTTCTTT	CASSRGLEAFF
TRBV6-1	TRBJ1-2	-	-	TGTGCCAGCAGTCCAAACCGGGACCGACTATACCATGGCTACACCTTC	CASSPNRDRLYHGYTF
TRBV6-5	TRBJ1-5	-	-	TGTGCCAGCAGTTACCGGGAGAGCAATCAGCCCCAGCATTTT	CASSYRESNQPQHF
TRBV7-2	TRBJ1-3	-	-	TGTGCCAGCAGCTTAGTAATCGGCGGCCCTGGAAACACCATATATTTT	CASSLVIGGPGNTIYF
TRBV19	TRBJ2-1	-	-	TGTGCCAGTAGTCCGCCGTTAAACAATGAGCAGTTCTTC	CASSPPLNNEQFF
TRBV7-9	TRBJ2-7	many	-	TGTGCCAGCAGCTTAGCTTGGGTCAGGGTTGTATACGAGCAGTACTTC	CASSLAWVRVVYEQYF
TRBV27	TRBJ1-2	-	TRBD1	TGTGCCAGCAGTACAGGGGGTGCTGGCTACACCTTC	CASSTGGAGYTF
TRBV6-1	TRBJ2-1	few	-	TGTGCCAGCAGACCCGCGGGGAATGAGCAGTTCTTC	CASRPAGNEQFF
TRBV5-6	TRBJ2-6	-	-	TGTGCCAGCAGCACCGGGATCTCTGGGGCCAACGTCCTGACTTTC	CASSTGISGANVLTF
TRBV30	TRBJ1-2	-	-	TGTGCCTGGATAACGGGCGGTCTCTATGGCTACACCTTC	CAWITGGLYGYTF
TRBV28	TRBJ2-7	-	-	TGTGCCAGCAGTTCGTATAAAAAGGAGAGGAGGTACGAGCAGTACTTC	CASSSYKKERRYEQYF
TRBV24-1	TRBJ2-2	-	-	TGTGCCACAGCCTGGTCCTCGAACACCGGGGAGCTGTTTTTT	CATAWSSNTGELFF
TRBV9	TRBJ2-1	-	TRBD2	TGTGCCAGCAGCCCCCCAAGGACTAGCGCAAAACATGAGCAGTTCTTC	CASSPPRTSAKHEQFF
TRBV2	TRBJ1-1	many	TRBD1	TGTGCCACCCCGGGACAGCCTTCGAACACTGAAGCTTTCTTT	CATPGQPSNTEAFF
TRBV15	TRBJ2-7	few	-	TGTGCCACCAGCAGAGGGGGGTCCTACGAGCAGTACTTC	CATSRGGSYEQYF
TRBV2	TRBJ2-7	few	-	TGTGCCAGCAGAGAGGGGATTTACGAGCAGTACTTC	CASREGIYEQYF
TRBV3-1	TRBJ2-3	-	-	TGTGCCAGCAGCCAAAGGAACCCCTTCATACTCTACAGCACAGATACGCAGTATTTT	CASSQRNPFILYSTDTQYF
TRBV28	TRBJ2-3	-	TRBD2	TGTGCCAGCATAAAAGCGGGAGTCCCAGATACGCAGTATTTT	CASIKAGVPDTQYF
TRBV3-1	TRBJ2-7	many	TRBD2	TGTGCCAGCAGCCAAGACGGGACTAGCGGGATAAGGGACGAGCAGTACTTC	CASSQDGTSGIRDEQYF
TRBV28	TRBJ2-7	many	-	TGTGCCAGCAGTTCACCCAGGGGGAGGTACGAGCAGTACTTC	CASSSPRGRYEQYF
TRBV9	TRBJ2-3	-	-	TGTGCCAGCAGCGAAGGGACCAACTCAGATACGCAGTATTTT	CASSEGTNSDTQYF
TRBV20-1	TRBJ2-3	-	TRBD1	TGCAGTGCTAGTGGGACAGGCGCAGATACGCAGTATTTT	CSASGTGADTQYF
TRBV9	TRBJ2-7	-	-	TGTGCCAGCAGCGTAGGGCAGAGCTCCTACGAGCAGTACTTC	CASSVGQSSYEQYF
TRBV30	TRBJ2-1	many	-	TGTGCCTGGAGTGCGGACAGTAACAATGAGCAGTTCTTC	CAWSADSNNEQFF
TRBV19	TRBJ1-1	-	TRBD1	TGTGCCAGTAGTACCCTCCGGACAGGGCCGAACACTAAAGCTTTCTTT	CASSTLRTGPNTKAFF
TRBV20-1	TRBJ2-1	few	TRBD2	TGCAGTGGCGGGAGTTCCTACAATGAGCAGTTCTTC	CSGGSSYNEQFF
TRBV11-1	TRBJ2-7	many	TRBD2	TGTGCCAGCAGAAATAGCGGGAGGACCTACGAGCAGTACTTC	CASRNSGRTYEQYF
TRBV18	TRBJ2-7	many	-	TGTGCCAGCTCACCACCCGGGATTTCCTACGAGCAGTACTTC	CASSPPGISYEQYF
TRBV24-1	TRBJ2-7	few	-	TGTGCCACCAGTGTCGGTCTGGAGCAGTACTTC	CATSVGLEQYF
TRBV27	TRBJ2-7	few	-	TGTGCCAGCAGTATAAACGAGGGAAAAATCTACGAGCAGTACTTC	CASSINEGKIYEQYF
TRBV7-8	TRBJ1-1	-	-	TGTGCCAGCAGCCCAACACAAATTTCGAACACTGAAGCTTTCTTT	CASSPTQISNTEAFF